Given below is one TCR beta chain in context. This record belongs to a study of blood T cell repertoires in COVID-19. Data came from immunoSEQ multiplex PCR; TCRdb stores just in-frame clones and leaves some out. This sample carries 250,000 or so clones, around nine tenths of them seen once, and the ten largest clones take about 3.5%. Specimen: PBMCs or T cells enriched from blood (not recorded which). The clonotype was recovered from a woman in her 30s who had been exposed to COVID-19.

The CDR3 DNA sequence: TGTGCCAGCAGCCAATCCCCGCGGGCCCAGAGGGGGGAGACCCAGTACTTC. As protein: CASSQSPRAQRGETQYF. The chain carries TRBV3-1 (or the pseudogene TRBV3-2) and TRBJ2-5; D might be TRBD1 (6 bases). The CDR3 extends over 17 amino acids. With 2 bases removed from V and 5 bases from J, the gap between germline ends came to 21 bases. Germline lookup yields CDR1 LGHDT and CDR2 YNNKEL (reference sequence).